These 13 T cell receptor beta chains originate from one sample sequenced in a study of PD-1 blockade in classical Hodgkin lymphoma. Autologous stem cell transplantation was followed by relapse in every patient, and brentuximab vedotin exposure varied. The repertoire was sequenced with immunoSEQ multiplex PCR; TCRdb's copy has only in-frame clones and lacks some. Of about 150,000 clones in the sample, just under 80% were seen once. Material: peripheral blood mononuclear cells (PBMCs), obtained before the second cycle of nivolumab. All receptors come from a human donor with classical Hodgkin lymphoma.

Comments on this clone: The same CDR3 can be traced to other DNA sequences in this sample. The CDR3 here is CASSRTGGNQPQHF. As DNA, the CDR3 is TGTGCCAGCAGCCGTACAGGGGGCAATCAGCCCCAGCATTTT. The V call is TRBV7-9, the J call TRBJ1-5, with 7 bases lining up with TRBD1. Germline CDR1 and CDR2: SEHNR and FQNEAQ (reference sequence). V gave up 5 bases and J gave up 2 bases; unmatched junction bases: 3. The CDR3 spans 14 residues. Filled out from reference TRBV7-9 and TRBJ1-5, the complete variable domain reads DTGVSQNPRHKITKRGQNVTFRCDPISEHNRLYWYRQTLGQGPEFLTYFQNEAQLEKSRLLSDRFSAERPKGSFSTLEIQRTEQGDSAMYLCASSRTGGNQPQHFGDGTRLSIL.

A remark on this clone: A much larger clonotype is one base distant, so this may be a read error. The rearrangement uses TRBV5-6 and TRBJ1-2, with TRBD1 as a possible D gene (5 bases). Per the germline V gene, CDR1 is SGHDT and CDR2 is YYEEEE. The length of the CDR3 is 15 residues. The V end lost 0 bases, the J end lost 3 bases, and 12 bases lay between the germline ends. DNA for the CDR3: TGTGCCAGCAGCTTGGGGGACGGTTCGGACTATGGCTACACCTTC. Its translation: CASSLGDGSDYGYTF.

This sequence joins TRBV7-3 and TRBJ2-2, with D perhaps TRBD1 or TRBD2 (5 bases each). The length of the CDR3 is 15 residues. CDR1 SGHTA and CDR2 FQGTGA come from the germline V gene. V dropped 3 bases and J dropped 4 bases, with 12 bases sitting between them. DNA of the CDR3: TGTGCCAGCAGCTTGTTCTCAGGGAGCACCGGGGAGCTGTTTTTT. Encoded protein: CASSLFSGSTGELFF.

The chain uses TRBV28 and TRBJ2-1; 7 bases align to TRBD1. Germline V CDR1 and CDR2: MDHEN, SYDVKM. CDR3 length: 12 amino acids. V shed 7 bases and J 7 bases; nucleotides not matched to a gene: 4. The CDR3 coding sequence is TGTGCCAGCAAGGAGGACAGGAATGAGCAGTTCTTC. Its protein is CASKEDRNEQFF.

The V and J genes are TRBV5-1 and TRBJ2-1; 14 positions match TRBD2. The CDR3 extends over 15 amino acids. With V trimmed by 4 bases and J by 8 bases, 5 bases remained unmatched. Germline values: CDR1 SGHRS, CDR2 YFSETQ. The CDR3 sequence is CASSIGLAGGYEQFF. In DNA, the CDR3 is TGCGCCAGCAGCATCGGACTAGCGGGAGGATATGAGCAGTTCTTC.

The chain is built from TRBV2 and TRBJ1-6, with a tentative D call TRBD1 (6 bases). The ends were cut back, 11 bases at V and 9 bases at J, with 14 bases in the middle. Germline values: CDR1 SNHLY, CDR2 FYNNEI. The CDR3 totals 12 residues. CDR3 sequence reads: CAGRQEGSPLHF. The CDR3 region has the DNA TGTGCCGGAAGACAGGAGGGTTCACCCCTCCACTTT.

The genes are TRBV7-2 and TRBJ1-2; a possible D gene is TRBD1 (5 bases). Trimming pared 4 bases from V and 7 bases from J, leaving 13 bases between. CDR1 is SGHTA, CDR2 FQGNSA, per germline. The CDR3 totals 13 residues. CDR3 sequence reads: CASSSGTISGYTF. CDR3 nucleotide sequence: TGTGCCAGCAGCTCCGGGACCATCTCTGGCTACACCTTC. Together with reference TRBV7-2 and TRBJ1-2, the CDR3 gives the full variable domain: GAGVSQSPSNKVTEKGKDVELRCDPISGHTALYWYRQSLGQGLEFLIYFQGNSAPDKSGLPSDRFSAERTGGSVSTLTIQRTQQEDSAVYLCASSSGTISGYTFGSGTRLTVV.

V gene TRBV28 combines with J gene TRBJ2-7; D may be TRBD1 or TRBD2 (5 bases each). Trimming stripped 4 bases from V and 1 base from J, with 14 bases between. This CDR3 has 15 residues. CDR1 MDHEN and CDR2 SYDVKM come from the germline V gene. The CDR3 nucleotides are TGTGCCAGCAGTTCCGCCGGGACCCTTTCCTACGAGCAGTACTTC. It yields the protein CASSSAGTLSYEQYF.

The V call is TRBV11-1, the J call TRBJ2-3; possible D gene TRBD1, 5 bases. The V gene's germline CDR1 is SGHAT and CDR2 FQDESV (reference sequence). The length of the CDR3 is 16 residues. V dropped 5 bases and J dropped 3 bases, with 18 bases sitting between them. As DNA, the CDR3 is TGTGCCAGCAGCAGGATGAAGGGGCACGGAACAGATACGCAGTATTTT. This gives the protein CASSRMKGHGTDTQYF. Full variable domain (missing parts from reference TRBV11-1 and TRBJ2-3): EAEVAQSPRYKITEKSQAVAFWCDPISGHATLYWYRQILGQGPELLVQFQDESVVDDSQLPKDRFSAERLKGVDSTLKIQPAELGDSAMYLCASSRMKGHGTDTQYFGPGTRLTVL.

This rearrangement joins TRBV18 to TRBJ1-1; D unresolved. The CDR3 totals 15 residues. CDR1 and CDR2 (germline): KGHSH, LQKENI. The V and J ends lost 3 bases and 1 base respectively, with 12 bases between them. CDR3 protein: CASSPRSERNTEAFF. CDR3 sequence (DNA): TGTGCCAGCTCACCCCGAAGCGAGAGGAACACTGAAGCTTTCTTT.

This clone has more than one count but fewer than ten. The chain links TRBV9 to TRBJ1-5, with TRBD1 identical over 7 bases. V lost 0 bases to trimming and J lost 7 bases; unmatched junction nucleotides: 4. The CDR3 runs 14 residues. Germline lookup yields CDR1 SGDLS and CDR2 YYNGEE. The CDR3 region is CASSVGQGGQPQHF. Here the CDR3 DNA reads TGTGCCAGCAGCGTAGGACAGGGTGGGCAGCCCCAGCATTTT.

The chain couples TRBV9 to TRBJ2-7; tentatively, D is TRBD1 or TRBD2 (6 bases each). The germline gives CDR1 SGDLS, CDR2 YYNGEE. V was cut by 3 bases and J by 7 bases, with 17 bases left in between. The CDR3 covers 14 residues. CDR3 DNA: TGTGCCAGCAGCGCCGGAGGGGGGCTAGGGGAGCAGTACTTC. Its translation is CASSAGGGLGEQYF.

The chain links TRBV2 to TRBJ1-6, with D possibly TRBD1 on 6 matching bases. V was trimmed by 2 bases and J by 9 bases, leaving 14 bases between them. The length of the CDR3 is 15 residues. Germline V gives CDR1 SNHLY, CDR2 FYNNEI. This CDR3 reads CASSEFAGAGSPLHF. The CDR3 region has the DNA TGTGCCAGCAGTGAATTTGCGGGGGCGGGTTCACCCCTCCACTTT.